Listed here is a single T cell receptor beta chain. Its antigen is not known. The table came from immunoSEQ multiplex PCR; TCRdb's copy has only in-frame clones and leaves some out. This table holds 6,800 or so clones, approximately 90% found once. The data are from a study of T cell clonotyping in hematopoietic cell transplantation. Across the whole study: Cytoreduction preceded collection of pretransplant recipient samples. Broader study findings: Recipient TCR diversity dropped after transplant; expanded clonotypes rose from day 30 to 180.

The ends were cut back, 8 bases at V and 4 bases at J, with 12 bases in the middle. The germline V gene has CDR1 SNHLY and CDR2 FYNNEI. The CDR3 contains 12 residues. Time point in this sample: recipient sample about 28 days before transplant, after cytoreduction. Recipient blood drawn about 28 days pretransplant and days 30, 100, 180 after. The sample here was peripheral blood mononuclear cells, taken before stem cell transplant. The sequence was collected from a man in his sixties with acute myeloid leukemia. Some clones in this sample may be carry-over from other donors' samples. The J gene is TRBJ2-7, the V gene TRBV2, with D maybe TRBD2 (5 bases). CDR3 amino acids: CASLDSLYEQYF. CDR3 bases: TGTGCCAGCCTGGACTCATTATACGAGCAGTACTTC.